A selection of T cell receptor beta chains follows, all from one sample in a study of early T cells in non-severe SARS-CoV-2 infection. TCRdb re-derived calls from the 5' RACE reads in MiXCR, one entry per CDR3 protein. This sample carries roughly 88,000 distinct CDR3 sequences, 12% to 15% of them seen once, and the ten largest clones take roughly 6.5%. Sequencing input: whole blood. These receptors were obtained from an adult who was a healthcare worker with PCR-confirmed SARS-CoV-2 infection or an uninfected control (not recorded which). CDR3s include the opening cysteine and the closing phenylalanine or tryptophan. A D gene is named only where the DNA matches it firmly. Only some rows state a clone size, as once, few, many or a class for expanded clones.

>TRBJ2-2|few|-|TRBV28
TGTGCCAGCAGTTTATCAGGGCAGGTCGGGGAGCTGTTTTTT
CASSLSGQVGELFF
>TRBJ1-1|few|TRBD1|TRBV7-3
TGTGCCAGCAGCTTATTAGGGACAGGGGGCTCTGAAGCTTTCTTT
CASSLLGTGGSEAFF
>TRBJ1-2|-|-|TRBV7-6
TGTGCCAGCAGCTTAGCGAGGGCCACGGGGGACTATGGCTACACCTTC
CASSLARATGDYGYTF
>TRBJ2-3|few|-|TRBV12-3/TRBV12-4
TGTGCCAGCACCGACCTCAGAGGGGCTACGGATACGCAGTATTTT
CASTDLRGATDTQYF
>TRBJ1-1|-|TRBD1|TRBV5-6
TGTGCCAGCAGCTTCCGAGGGACAGGGGGTCGTGAAGCTTTCTTT
CASSFRGTGGREAFF
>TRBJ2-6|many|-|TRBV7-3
TGTGCCAGCAGCTTAACCCCCCCGGCTAGTGGGGCCAACGTCCTGACTTTC
CASSLTPPASGANVLTF
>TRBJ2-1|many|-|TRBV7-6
TGTGCCAGCAGCTTAGCGGGTCCGACAACTTACAATGAGCAGTTCTTC
CASSLAGPTTYNEQFF
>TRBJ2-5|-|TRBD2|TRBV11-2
TGTGCCAGCAGCTTAGTCTACGGGGGGGAGCGAGAGACCCAGTACTTC
CASSLVYGGERETQYF
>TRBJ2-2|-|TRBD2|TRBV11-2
TGTGCCAGCAGCTTAGACGGGGGGTTCACCGGGGAGCTGTTTTTT
CASSLDGGFTGELFF
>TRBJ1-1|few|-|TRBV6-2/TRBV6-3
TGTGCCAGCAGTTACGCGGGGAGAGGCGACACTGAAGCTTTCTTT
CASSYAGRGDTEAFF
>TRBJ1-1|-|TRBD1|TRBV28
TGTGCCAGCAGTCGGACAGGGGCTGAAGCTTTCTTT
CASSRTGAEAFF
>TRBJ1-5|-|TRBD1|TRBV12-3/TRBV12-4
TGTGCCAGCAGTTTTGGGACAGATATTAGGAATCAGCCCCAGCATTTT
CASSFGTDIRNQPQHF
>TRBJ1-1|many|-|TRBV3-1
TGTGCCAGCAGCCAAGGCGGGACGGGACCCATGAACACTGAAGCTTTCTTT
CASSQGGTGPMNTEAFF
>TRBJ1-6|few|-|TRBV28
TGTGCCAGCAGTTTCAGAGGAGCTTATAATTCACCCCTCCACTTT
CASSFRGAYNSPLHF
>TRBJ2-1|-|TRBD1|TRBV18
TGTGCCAGCTCAAACACAGGGGGTAGCGACAATGAGCAGTTCTTC
CASSNTGGSDNEQFF
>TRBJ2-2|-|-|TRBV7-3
TGTGCCAGCAGCTCCCCGACAGGCACCGGGGAGCTGTTTTTT
CASSSPTGTGELFF
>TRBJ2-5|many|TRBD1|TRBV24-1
TGTGCCACCAGTGTGGGACAGACCCAAGAGACCCAGTACTTC
CATSVGQTQETQYF
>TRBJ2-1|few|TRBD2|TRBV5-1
TGCGCCAGCAGCTTGGGGACTAGCGGGGTGGATGAGCAGTTCTTC
CASSLGTSGVDEQFF
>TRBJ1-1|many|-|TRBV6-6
TGTGCCAGCAGTACCCCAAGGGGCCAGGGAACTGAAGCTTTCTTT
CASSTPRGQGTEAFF
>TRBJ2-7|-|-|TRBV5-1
TGCGCCAGCAGCTCACCCATCTCCTACGAGCAGTACTTC
CASSSPISYEQYF
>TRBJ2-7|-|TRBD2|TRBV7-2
TGTGCCAGCAGCCCCTGGACTAGCGGACTTTATAGGAAGTACTTC
CASSPWTSGLYRKYF
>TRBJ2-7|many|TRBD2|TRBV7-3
TGTGCCAGCAGCTTAGGTGGGACTAGCGGGGGCCTCCCGTACGAGCAGTACTTC
CASSLGGTSGGLPYEQYF
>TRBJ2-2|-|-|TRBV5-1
TGCGCCAGCAGCCCCCCGATAACCGAGGGGGAGCTGTTTTTT
CASSPPITEGELFF
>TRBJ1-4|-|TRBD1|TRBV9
TGTGCCAGCAGCCCTACCGGGACAGGGGATAGGGAAAAACTGTTTTTT
CASSPTGTGDREKLFF
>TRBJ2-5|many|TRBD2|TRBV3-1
TGTGCCAGCAGCCAAGGACTAGCGGTGCAAGAGACCCAGTACTTC
CASSQGLAVQETQYF
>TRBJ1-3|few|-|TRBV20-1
TGCAGTGCTAGACCTCCTATCGGGAGCTCTGGAAACACCATATATTTT
CSARPPIGSSGNTIYF
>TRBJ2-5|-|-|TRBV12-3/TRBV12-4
TGTGCCAGCAGTCACCCGGGCGCCGGCGCAGAGACCCAGTACTTC
CASSHPGAGAETQYF
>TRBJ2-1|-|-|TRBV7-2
TGTGCCAGCAGCGTCGTAACATACGGTGAGCAGTTCTTC
CASSVVTYGEQFF
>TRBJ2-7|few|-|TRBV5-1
TGCGCCAGCAGCTTGTCCGGGATGACCTACGAGCAGTACTTC
CASSLSGMTYEQYF
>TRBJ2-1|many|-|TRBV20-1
TGCAGTGCTTCATCACAGGGTACTGAGCAGTTCTTC
CSASSQGTEQFF
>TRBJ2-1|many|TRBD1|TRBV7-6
TGTGCCAGCAGCTTAGAGCCCACAGGGGTTTACAATGAGCAGTTCTTC
CASSLEPTGVYNEQFF
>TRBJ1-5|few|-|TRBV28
TGTGCCAGCACTGTCGACAGTAGCAATCAGCCCCAGCATTTT
CASTVDSSNQPQHF
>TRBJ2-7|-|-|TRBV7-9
TGTGCCAGCAGCATTCGGACCGCTAGCTACGAGCAGTACTTC
CASSIRTASYEQYF
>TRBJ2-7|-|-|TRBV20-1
TGCAGTGCTAGCAGTGGGGGGCGATACTCATACGAGCAGTACTTC
CSASSGGRYSYEQYF
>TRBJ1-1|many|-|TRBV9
TGTGCCAGCAGCGGTGGGGTCTTCACTGAAGCTTTCTTT
CASSGGVFTEAFF
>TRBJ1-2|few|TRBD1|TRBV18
TGTGCCAGCTCACCACCGGTGGGACAGTTCTATGGCTACACCTTC
CASSPPVGQFYGYTF
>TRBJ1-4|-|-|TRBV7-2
TGTGCCAGCAGCTTTACAGGGTCCGCGGCTGAAAAACTGTTTTTT
CASSFTGSAAEKLFF
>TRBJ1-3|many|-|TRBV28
TGTGCCAGCAGTTTAGGAAACACCATATATTTT
CASSLGNTIYF
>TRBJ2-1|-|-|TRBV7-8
TGTGCCAGCAGCTTAATGCCAGCCCCTGAGCAGTTCTTC
CASSLMPAPEQFF
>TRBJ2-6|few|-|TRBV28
TGTGCCAGCGGGGTGCCTGGGGCCAACGTCCTGACTTTC
CASGVPGANVLTF
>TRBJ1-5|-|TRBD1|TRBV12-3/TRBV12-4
TGTGCCAGCAGCATGACAGGGGGCAATCAGCCCCAGCATTTT
CASSMTGGNQPQHF
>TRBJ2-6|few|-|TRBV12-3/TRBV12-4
TGTGCCAGCAGGTTGATGTACGGACCTGGGGCCAACGTCCTGACTTTC
CASRLMYGPGANVLTF
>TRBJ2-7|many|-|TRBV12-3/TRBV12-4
TGTGCCAGCAGTCCCGGTAGGGGGCAGTACTTC
CASSPGRGQYF
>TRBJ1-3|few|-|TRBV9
TGTGCCAGCAGCGTCCCACCCGGAAACACCATATATTTT
CASSVPPGNTIYF
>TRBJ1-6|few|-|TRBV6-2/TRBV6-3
TGTGCCAGCAGACAGGCTTCACCCCTCCACTTT
CASRQASPLHF
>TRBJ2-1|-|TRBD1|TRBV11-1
TGTGCCAGCAGCTTAGAGGGACAGCCCTTGTATGAGCAGTTCTTC
CASSLEGQPLYEQFF
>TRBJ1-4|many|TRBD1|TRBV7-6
TGTGCCAGCAGCCTCTCCGGACAGGAACTGTTTTTT
CASSLSGQELFF
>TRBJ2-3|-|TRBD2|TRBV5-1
TGTGCCAGCTCACCGGGGGGAGATACGCAGTATTTT
CASSPGGDTQYF
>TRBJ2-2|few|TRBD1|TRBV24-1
TGTGCCACCAGTTCACCGACAGGGGCCATCACCGGGGAGCTGTTTTTT
CATSSPTGAITGELFF
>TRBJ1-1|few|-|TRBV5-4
TGTGCCAGCAGCTTGGCCGGTGAAGCTTTCTTT
CASSLAGEAFF
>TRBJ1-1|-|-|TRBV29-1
TGCAGCGTTGCTGGTAAGATGAACACTGAAGCTTTCTTT
CSVAGKMNTEAFF
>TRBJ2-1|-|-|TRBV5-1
TGCGCCAGCAGCTTGGAGCTAGCCAGGGGTAGGTCCTACAATGAGCAGTTCTTC
CASSLELARGRSYNEQFF
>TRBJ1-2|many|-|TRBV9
TGTGCCAGCAGCGTAGGGGATCTTTATGGCTACACCTTC
CASSVGDLYGYTF
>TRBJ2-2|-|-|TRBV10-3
TGTGCCACAGGTCTCACCGGGGAGCTGGTTTTT
CATGLTGELVF
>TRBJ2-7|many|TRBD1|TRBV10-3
TGTGCCATCAGTCCCCGGGACAGGGCCTCCTACGAGCAGTACTTC
CAISPRDRASYEQYF
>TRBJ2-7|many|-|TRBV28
TGTGCCAGCAGCTTCTCCTACGAGCAGTACTTC
CASSFSYEQYF
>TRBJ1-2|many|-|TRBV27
TGTGCCAGCAGTTTATCGGGCCAGGGGTCCCACTATGGCTACACCTTC
CASSLSGQGSHYGYTF
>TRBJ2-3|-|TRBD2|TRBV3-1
TGTGCCAGCACCCCCCTAGCGGGAGATACGCAGTATTTT
CASTPLAGDTQYF
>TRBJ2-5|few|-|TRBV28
TGTGCCAGCAGTACCTCAGAGACCCAGTACTTC
CASSTSETQYF
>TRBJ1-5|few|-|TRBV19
TGTGCCAGTAGTATCTTTTGGCAGAATAGCAATCAGCCCCAGCATTTT
CASSIFWQNSNQPQHF